These T cell receptor beta chains were read from a single sample in a study of low-dose radiotherapy and immunotherapy resistance in tumors. TCRdb reprocessed the reads via MiXCR and lists one record per CDR3 protein. The sample has approximately 90,000 distinct CDR3 sequences; roughly a tenth are singletons. The sample was PBMCs, taken before treatment. All receptors derive from a male donor with prostate cancer. CDR3s leave out the opening cysteine and the closing phenylalanine or tryptophan. The order of the fields is V gene, CDR3 protein.

v_gene: TRBV4-3; CDR3aa: ASSQEEGRDSPLH
v_gene: TRBV27; CDR3aa: ASTSGVSGANVLT
v_gene: TRBV28; CDR3aa: ATRTGGTRPQH
v_gene: TRBV7-2; CDR3aa: ASSFPGTSGEKLF
v_gene: TRBV7-2; CDR3aa: ASSLESSGRANEQF
v_gene: TRBV7-2; CDR3aa: ASVSTGTGVGYT
v_gene: TRBV5-1; CDR3aa: ASSLFFGDEKLF
v_gene: TRBV18; CDR3aa: ASSPPDGAYEQY
v_gene: TRBV2; CDR3aa: ASGGTSGYNEQF
v_gene: TRBV20-1; CDR3aa: SAIDWGASVFGETQY
v_gene: TRBV20-1; CDR3aa: SARSPGTSGVYEQY
v_gene: TRBV5-1; CDR3aa: ASSLATHSGANVLT
v_gene: TRBV28; CDR3aa: ASSFLEYRGSPSSYNEQF
v_gene: TRBV29-1; CDR3aa: SVRGGSEQF
v_gene: TRBV20-1; CDR3aa: SARSPGLGGSTHGYT
v_gene: TRBV6-1; CDR3aa: ASSKGGSYNEQF
v_gene: TRBV12-3/TRBV12-4; CDR3aa: ASSPGTGALTAKNIQY
v_gene: TRBV28; CDR3aa: ASMSSGSVGEQY
v_gene: TRBV7-6; CDR3aa: ASSLSVGQTVTEAF
v_gene: TRBV15; CDR3aa: ATSRAGGGNQPQH
v_gene: TRBV28; CDR3aa: ASSLRDQPQH
v_gene: TRBV20-1; CDR3aa: SANSGSRGDTQY
v_gene: TRBV26; CDR3aa: ASSSSPGTYNEQF
v_gene: TRBV6-1; CDR3aa: ASSTFYVTGDDTGELF
v_gene: TRBV5-1; CDR3aa: ASSLVGGSRNEQF
v_gene: TRBV6-6; CDR3aa: ASSYQGREAF
v_gene: TRBV7-2; CDR3aa: ASSPHFEPYTGELF
v_gene: TRBV10-3; CDR3aa: AISDTSGSNEQF
v_gene: TRBV20-1; CDR3aa: SADRGGYGYT
v_gene: TRBV9; CDR3aa: ASSVGPPGFEQY
v_gene: TRBV15; CDR3aa: ATSRSTGIAGSGVTDTQY
v_gene: TRBV28; CDR3aa: ASSLSQVREQY
v_gene: TRBV7-3; CDR3aa: ASSRTSGAGELF
v_gene: TRBV7-2; CDR3aa: ASSLTAGGTGELF
v_gene: TRBV12-3/TRBV12-4; CDR3aa: ASSLGDHEQY
v_gene: TRBV6-4; CDR3aa: ASRRDPTYTDTQY
v_gene: TRBV20-1; CDR3aa: SARARDRAYEQY
v_gene: TRBV29-1; CDR3aa: SVATGGNYNEQF
v_gene: TRBV7-6; CDR3aa: ASSLAVLVGTETQY
v_gene: TRBV28; CDR3aa: ASSFLTGGYGYT
v_gene: TRBV6-2/TRBV6-3; CDR3aa: ASRRRQGSGTDTQY
v_gene: TRBV7-9; CDR3aa: ASSPGGDGELF
v_gene: TRBV5-6; CDR3aa: ASSNPKTVFVQQF
v_gene: TRBV2; CDR3aa: ASSFPGQGDSPLH
v_gene: TRBV27; CDR3aa: AARTSGSNEQF
v_gene: TRBV11-2; CDR3aa: ASIEAGELF
v_gene: TRBV27; CDR3aa: ASSLFIPTGWTEAF
v_gene: TRBV28; CDR3aa: ASSGPGQGTEAF
v_gene: TRBV7-3; CDR3aa: ASSLIGFGETQY
v_gene: TRBV12-3/TRBV12-4; CDR3aa: ASSFGLAAGELF
v_gene: TRBV7-2; CDR3aa: ASSPGPVSGANVLT